The table lists the clone carrying this TCR beta chain with many counts. Antigen specificity is unknown. TCRdb reprocessed the reads with MiXCR, giving one entry per CDR3 protein. The sample lists hundreds of thousands of distinct CDR3 sequences; 24% were seen once. The CDR3 contains 16 residues. The germline gives CDR1 SEHNR, CDR2 FQNEAQ (reference sequence). V lost 1 base and J 10 bases, leaving 19 bases between the germline ends. The sample is drawn from a study of T cell repertoires in cytomegalovirus infection. Study in general: It was the public TCR beta signatures that indicated both CMV infection and matching HLA type. General study points: Dominant in the ex vivo response were TCR beta clonotypes restricted by HLA-C and specific for CMV. Identification of carriers of CMV plus the relevant HLA was achieved through cumulative public TCR beta family frequency.

The source material was CD8+ T cells from PBMCs. The chain carries TRBV7-9 and TRBJ1-4; D remains ambiguous. The TCR was taken from a human donor in good health (CMV status not recorded). Some clones in this sample may be carry-over from other donors' samples. The CDR3 loop is CASSLDSTVHHGKLFF. In DNA, the CDR3 is TGTGCCAGCAGCTTAGACTCTACAGTCCACCATGGAAAACTGTTTTTT. The full variable domain, in which reference TRBV7-9 and TRBJ1-4 provide the parts outside the CDR3, is DTGVSQNPRHKITKRGQNVTFRCDPISEHNRLYWYRQTLGQGPEFLTYFQNEAQLEKSRLLSDRFSAERPKGSFSTLEIQRTEQGDSAMYLCASSLDSTVHHGKLFFGSGTQLSVL.